The 30 T cell receptor beta chains below come from one sample, sequenced in a study of blood T cell repertoires in COVID-19. Some clones are missing from TCRdb's copy, which holds only in-frame ones; the method was immunoSEQ multiplex PCR. The sample holds around 470,000 clones; 90% are singletons and the top ten take 0.6%. The specimen sequenced was PBMCs or T cells enriched from blood (not recorded which). The receptors stem from a man younger than 35 who had recovered from COVID-19.

This chain uses TRBV19 with TRBJ2-7; 14 nucleotides agree with TRBD2. The CDR3 has 14 residues. CDR1 LNHDA and CDR2 SQIVND come from the germline V gene (reference sequence). After removal of 6 bases from V and 5 bases from J, the junction contained 3 bases not matched to a gene. CDR3 region: CASRMGLAGDEQYF. Written as DNA, the CDR3 is TGTGCCAGTAGGATGGGACTAGCGGGAGACGAGCAGTACTTC.

This rearrangement joins TRBV6-5 to TRBJ2-7; D unclear. The ends were cut back, 7 bases at V and 1 base at J, with 5 bases in the middle. From germline, CDR1 is MNHEY and CDR2 SVGAGI. This CDR3 is 11 amino acids long. The CDR3 DNA is TGTGCCAGCACAGAATCCTACGAGCAGTACTTC. It encodes CASTESYEQYF.

This chain connects TRBV18 to TRBJ1-6; 10 nucleotides line up with TRBD1. V trimming: 0 bases; J trimming: 9 bases; junction bases outside the gene matches: 5. Germline CDR1 KGHSH, CDR2 LQKENI. The CDR3 is made up of 16 amino acids. The DNA of the CDR3 is TGTGCCAGCTCACCACCGGGACAGGGGAGCAGTTCACCCCTCCACTTT. Translated, it gives CASSPPGQGSSSPLHF. The entire variable domain, with the rest obtained from reference TRBV18 and TRBJ1-6, is as follows: NAGVMQNPRHLVRRRGQEARLRCSPMKGHSHVYWYRQLPEEGLKFMVYLQKENIIDESGMPKERFSAEFPKEGPSILRIQQVVRGDSAAYFCASSPPGQGSSSPLHFGNGTRLTVT.

The V and J genes are TRBV5-1 and TRBJ2-7; a possible D gene is TRBD2 (6 bases). The CDR3 sequence is 16 residues long. Germline-derived CDR1 and CDR2 are SGHRS and YFSETQ. V shed 4 bases and J shed 6 bases, with 23 bases lying between them. The CDR3 nucleotides read TGCGCCAGCAGCCCCCTCGGGGGATCAGGTTTACCCGAGCAGTACTTC. This encodes CASSPLGGSGLPEQYF.

The rearrangement uses TRBV28 and TRBJ2-7, with D maybe TRBD1 (5 bases). From germline, CDR1 is MDHEN and CDR2 SYDVKM. Trimming stripped 6 bases from V and 3 bases from J, with 6 bases between. The CDR3 is 11 residues long. CDR3 protein: CASRDNYEQYF. The CDR3 nucleotides are TGTGCCAGCAGGGACAACTACGAGCAGTACTTC. Based on the CDR3 plus reference TRBV28 and TRBJ2-7, the full variable domain is DVKVTQSSRYLVKRTGEKVFLECVQDMDHENMFWYRQDPGLGLRLIYFSYDVKMKEKGDIPEGYSVSREKKERFSLILESASTNQTSMYLCASRDNYEQYFGPGTRLTVT.

This clone was seen a single time. J is TRBJ2-7 and V is TRBV7-8; weak D call: TRBD2 (5 bases). Trimming removed 3 bases at V and 2 bases at J, with 8 bases between. The CDR3 contains 13 residues. Germline values: CDR1 SGHVS, CDR2 FQNEAQ. CDR3 in DNA: TGTGCCAGCAGCTTTGGGAGCACCTACGAGCAGTACTTC. It is translated as CASSFGSTYEQYF.

The rearrangement links TRBV5-5 to TRBJ2-7; 11 bases line up with TRBD2. Germline-derived CDR1 and CDR2 are SGHKS and YYEKEE (reference sequence). The CDR3 spans 15 residues. Losses at the gene ends were 3 bases for V and 3 bases for J; bases not matched to a gene: 5. The CDR3 region has the DNA TGTGCCAGCAGCTCGGGACTAGCGGAGAACTACGAGCAGTACTTC. The encoded protein is CASSSGLAENYEQYF.

The V call is TRBV2, the J call TRBJ2-1; 11 bases are shared with TRBD2. Germline CDR1 SNHLY, CDR2 FYNNEI. The CDR3 extends over 16 amino acids. V shed 6 bases and J 5 bases; nucleotides not matched to a gene: 9. Written as DNA, the CDR3 is TGTGCCAGCAGGATCTTTAGCGGGAGGGCCGACAATGAGCAGTTCTTC. It encodes CASRIFSGRADNEQFF. Supplemented by reference TRBV2 and TRBJ2-1, the full variable domain reads EPEVTQTPSHQVTQMGQEVILRCVPISNHLYFYWYRQILGQKVEFLVSFYNNEISEKSEIFDDQFSVERPDGSNFTLKIRSTKLEDSAMYFCASRIFSGRADNEQFFGPGTRLTVL.

The chain combines TRBV7-3 with TRBJ2-1, with D possibly TRBD2 on 5 matching bases. Trimming stripped 4 bases from V and 6 bases from J, with 13 bases between. Germline V gives CDR1 SGHTA, CDR2 FQGTGA. The CDR3 spans 14 residues. The CDR3: CASSSLGLTNEQFF. CDR3 sequence (DNA): TGTGCCAGCAGCTCTCTCGGACTCACCAATGAGCAGTTCTTC.

V is TRBV20-1 and J is TRBJ1-2; 8 nucleotides line up with TRBD1. The trim removed 3 bases at V and 7 bases at J, leaving 13 bases unmatched. CDR1 DFQATT and CDR2 SNEGSKA come from the germline V gene (reference sequence). There are 15 residues in the CDR3. The CDR3 DNA is TGCAGTGCTAGTTTGACTGTGACAGGGGATCGTGGCTACACCTTC. Protein: CSASLTVTGDRGYTF.

This clone was detected a few times. J is TRBJ1-2 and V is TRBV19; no firm D call. V was clipped by 4 bases and J by 7 bases, with 13 bases between them. There are 13 residues in the CDR3. The germline CDR1 and CDR2 sequences are LNHDA and SQIVND (reference sequence). CDR3 loop: CASSKERGAGYTF. CDR3 DNA sequence: TGTGCCAGTAGTAAGGAGCGGGGTGCTGGCTACACCTTC.

This clone has only a few counts. The V gene is TRBV6-6, the J gene TRBJ1-2; 7 bases align to TRBD1. The CDR3 length is 13 residues. Unmatched junction bases numbered 5, after V lost 5 bases and J lost 5 bases. Germline CDR1 reads MNHNY; CDR2 reads SVGAGI (reference sequence). This CDR3 reads CASSQQQGYGYTF. Here the CDR3 DNA reads TGTGCCAGCAGTCAACAACAGGGGTATGGCTACACCTTC.

This chain joins TRBV19 and TRBJ1-5; 7 bases line up with TRBD1. Germline CDR1 LNHDA, CDR2 SQIVND (reference sequence). The CDR3 spans 15 residues. V gave up 6 bases and J gave up 4 bases; unmatched junction bases: 9. CDR3: CASRPLDRTNQPQHF. The CDR3 coding sequence is TGTGCCAGTAGGCCCTTGGACAGGACTAATCAGCCCCAGCATTTT.

There are a few counts of this clone. Here the CDR3 DNA reads TGCGCCAGCCGATGGGAGATCTCCTACGAGCAGTACTTC. It codes for CASRWEISYEQYF. V usage is TRBV5-1 and J usage is TRBJ2-7, with D perhaps TRBD2 (5 bases). Looked up from germline, CDR1 is SGHRS and CDR2 is YFSETQ. CDR3 size: 13 residues. Trimming cost V 7 bases and J 0 bases, with 11 bases left between them.

The V and J genes are TRBV21-1 and TRBJ2-7; the table's D gene call, TRBD1, was not cross checked with the DNA. TRBV21-1 is designated a pseudogene. The CDR3 totals 17 residues. The CDR3 region is CASMIGTGKINSYEQYF. The CDR3, as DNA: TGTGCCAGCATGATCGGGACAGGGAAAATAAACTCCTACGAGCAGTACTTC.

The chain employs TRBV28 and TRBJ2-7; 9 positions agree with TRBD1. The V gene's germline CDR1 is MDHEN and CDR2 SYDVKM. J lost 6 bases, V lost 0 bases, and 3 bases had no gene match. The CDR3 length is 14 residues. This chain's CDR3 is CASSLWTGGREQYF. The CDR3 region has the DNA TGTGCCAGCAGTTTATGGACAGGGGGTCGCGAGCAGTACTTC.

The chain recombines TRBV28 with TRBJ1-5, with 7 bases fitting TRBD1. The CDR3 spans 14 residues. The germline V gene encodes CDR1 MDHEN and CDR2 SYDVKM. V gave up 4 bases and J gave up 8 bases; unmatched junction bases: 8. The CDR3 DNA reads as TGTGCCAGCAGTTCACCGGGACAGTGGGAGCCCCAGCATTTT. Protein sequence: CASSSPGQWEPQHF. Full variable domain (remainder filled in from reference TRBV28 and TRBJ1-5): DVKVTQSSRYLVKRTGEKVFLECVQDMDHENMFWYRQDPGLGLRLIYFSYDVKMKEKGDIPEGYSVSREKKERFSLILESASTNQTSMYLCASSSPGQWEPQHFGDGTRLSIL.

V and J are TRBV10-3 and TRBJ2-7; the match to TRBD1 covers 8 bases. The CDR3 runs 15 residues. CDR1 is ENHRY, CDR2 SYGVKD, per germline. J lost 0 bases, V lost 3 bases, and 4 bases had no gene match. The chain's CDR3 is CAISDRTGISYEQYF. CDR3 nucleotide sequence: TGTGCCATCAGTGACAGGACAGGGATCTCCTACGAGCAGTACTTC.

The rearrangement uses TRBV11-2 and TRBJ1-3; D is undetermined. CDR3 length equals 15 residues. V lost 0 bases and J lost 0, with 6 bases in between. Germline V lookup: CDR1 SGHAT, CDR2 FQNNGV. CDR3 in amino acids: CASSLDGVSGNTIYF. The DNA for the CDR3 is TGTGCCAGCAGCTTAGACGGGGTCTCTGGAAACACCATATATTTT.

The V call is TRBV2, the J call TRBJ1-3; 8 bases fit TRBD1. V shed 6 bases, J shed 2 bases, and the junction held 9 bases outside the gene matches. This CDR3 comprises 16 residues. CDR1 is SNHLY, CDR2 FYNNEI, per germline. The CDR3 nucleotides read TGTGCCAGCAGCCCGAGGGTGGACAGGGCTGGAAACACCATATATTTT. The encoded protein is CASSPRVDRAGNTIYF.

V is TRBV3-1 (or the pseudogene TRBV3-2) and J is TRBJ2-3; 13 bases align to TRBD2. The CDR3 runs 17 residues. Unmatched junction bases numbered 2, after V lost 0 bases and J lost 2 bases. The germline CDR1 and CDR2 sequences are LGHDT and YNNKEL (reference sequence). The CDR3 DNA reads as TGTGCCAGCAGCCAAGAGGGACTAGCGGGGAACACAGATACGCAGTATTTT. Residues: CASSQEGLAGNTDTQYF.

About this clone: At one end, the junction sequence differs from germline, possibly due to a read error. This specimen includes other DNA sequences encoding the same CDR3. The chain recombines TRBV29-1 with TRBJ1-4; D is perhaps TRBD1 (5 bases). Germline assignment: CDR1 SQVTM and CDR2 ANQGSEA. The CDR3 is made up of 12 amino acids. In DNA form, the CDR3 reads TGTAGCGTTGTAGGGACTACTGGAAAACTGTTTTTT. Its translation: CSVVGTTGKLFF.

The V gene is TRBV2, the J gene TRBJ1-5; 7 bases match TRBD1. This CDR3 comprises 14 residues. With 6 bases clipped from V and 5 bases from J, the junction kept 7 bases outside the gene matches. From germline, CDR1 is SNHLY and CDR2 FYNNEI. This CDR3 is CASRNGQGDQPQHF. In DNA form, the CDR3 reads TGTGCCAGCAGAAACGGCCAGGGGGATCAGCCCCAGCATTTT.

Only a few counts were recorded for this clone. The genes are TRBV3-1 (or the pseudogene TRBV3-2) and TRBJ1-1; D is unclear. This CDR3 region has 12 residues. The ends were cut back, 3 bases at V and 1 base at J, with 3 bases in the middle. The germline gives CDR1 LGHDT, CDR2 YNNKEL (reference sequence). The CDR3 is CASSHKNTEAFF. The CDR3 nucleotides read TGTGCCAGCAGCCATAAGAACACTGAAGCTTTCTTT.

V usage is TRBV24-1 and J usage is TRBJ1-5; D unresolved. This CDR3 contains 15 residues. Trimming stripped 5 bases from V and 0 bases from J, with 10 bases between. CDR1 and CDR2 (germline): KGHDR, SFDVKD. The CDR3 DNA is TGTGCCACCAGTGGGCCGTCAGATAGCAATCAGCCCCAGCATTTT. It specifies CATSGPSDSNQPQHF.

The chain carries TRBV11-2 and TRBJ1-6; 8 nucleotides agree with TRBD1. V gave up 4 bases and J gave up 7 bases; unmatched junction bases: 6. Germline loops: CDR1 SGHAT, CDR2 FQNNGV. This CDR3 spans 15 amino acids. CDR3 DNA: TGTGCCAGCAGCTCCGCCGGGACAGGCAATTCACCCCTCCACTTT. This codes for CASSSAGTGNSPLHF. The variable domain in full, with the rest retrieved from reference TRBV11-2 and TRBJ1-6, is EAGVAQSPRYKIIEKRQSVAFWCNPISGHATLYWYQQILGQGPKLLIQFQNNGVVDDSQLPKDRFSAERLKGVDSTLKIQPAKLEDSAVYLCASSSAGTGNSPLHFGNGTRLTVT.

V and J are TRBV2 and TRBJ1-5; D is possibly TRBD1 (6 bases). The ends were cut back, 5 bases at V and 1 base at J, with 9 bases in the middle. The germline CDR1 and CDR2 sequences are SNHLY and FYNNEI. The CDR3 runs 14 residues. CDR3 DNA: TGTGCCAGCAGTCTAGACAGGAGCAATCAGCCCCAGCATTTT. Its translation is CASSLDRSNQPQHF.

The chain employs TRBV27 and TRBJ1-1; maybe TRBD1 (6 bases). Germline V CDR1 and CDR2: MNHEY, SMNVEV (reference sequence). CDR3 length: 14 residues. V was pared by 2 bases and J by 2 bases, with 9 bases between. CDR3 DNA sequence: TGTGCCAGCAGTTTACAGGGGCTCAACACTGAAGCTTTCTTT. Amino acids: CASSLQGLNTEAFF.

The CDR3 here is CASSRGQGETNYGYTF. CDR3 bases: TGTGCCAGCAGCCGGGGACAGGGGGAAACTAACTATGGCTACACCTTC. The chain couples TRBV5-5 to TRBJ1-2, with TRBD1 matching 11 bases. Germline trimming cut 4 bases from V and 0 bases from J; bases unmatched to any gene: 5. Looked up from germline, CDR1 is SGHKS and CDR2 is YYEKEE (reference sequence). The CDR3 covers 16 residues.

V gene TRBV5-1 combines with J gene TRBJ1-3; 7 nucleotides line up with TRBD1. CDR1 and CDR2 (germline): SGHRS, YFSETQ. V lost 4 bases and J lost 2; bases outside the gene matches: 9. The CDR3 consists of 16 residues. The chain's CDR3 is CASSLEGARAGNTIYF. Here the CDR3 DNA reads TGCGCCAGCAGCCTGGAGGGGGCCAGGGCTGGAAACACCATATATTTT. The complete variable domain, with remaining parts taken from reference TRBV5-1 and TRBJ1-3, reads KAGVTQTPRYLIKTRGQQVTLSCSPISGHRSVSWYQQTPGQGLQFLFEYFSETQRNKGNFPGRFSGRQFSNSRSEMNVSTLELGDSALYLCASSLEGARAGNTIYFGEGSWLTVV.